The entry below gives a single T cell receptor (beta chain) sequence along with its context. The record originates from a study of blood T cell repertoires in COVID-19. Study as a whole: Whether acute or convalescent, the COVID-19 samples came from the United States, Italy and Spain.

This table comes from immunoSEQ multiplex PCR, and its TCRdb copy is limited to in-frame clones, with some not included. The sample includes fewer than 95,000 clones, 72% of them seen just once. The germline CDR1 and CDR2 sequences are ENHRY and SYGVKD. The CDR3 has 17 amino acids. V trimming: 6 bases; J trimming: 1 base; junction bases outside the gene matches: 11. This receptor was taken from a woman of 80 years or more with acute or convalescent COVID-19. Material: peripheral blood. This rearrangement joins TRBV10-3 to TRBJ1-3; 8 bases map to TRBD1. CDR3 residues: CAISSIPGQESGNTIYF. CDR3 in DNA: TGTGCCATCAGCTCCATCCCGGGACAGGAGTCTGGAAACACCATATATTTT.